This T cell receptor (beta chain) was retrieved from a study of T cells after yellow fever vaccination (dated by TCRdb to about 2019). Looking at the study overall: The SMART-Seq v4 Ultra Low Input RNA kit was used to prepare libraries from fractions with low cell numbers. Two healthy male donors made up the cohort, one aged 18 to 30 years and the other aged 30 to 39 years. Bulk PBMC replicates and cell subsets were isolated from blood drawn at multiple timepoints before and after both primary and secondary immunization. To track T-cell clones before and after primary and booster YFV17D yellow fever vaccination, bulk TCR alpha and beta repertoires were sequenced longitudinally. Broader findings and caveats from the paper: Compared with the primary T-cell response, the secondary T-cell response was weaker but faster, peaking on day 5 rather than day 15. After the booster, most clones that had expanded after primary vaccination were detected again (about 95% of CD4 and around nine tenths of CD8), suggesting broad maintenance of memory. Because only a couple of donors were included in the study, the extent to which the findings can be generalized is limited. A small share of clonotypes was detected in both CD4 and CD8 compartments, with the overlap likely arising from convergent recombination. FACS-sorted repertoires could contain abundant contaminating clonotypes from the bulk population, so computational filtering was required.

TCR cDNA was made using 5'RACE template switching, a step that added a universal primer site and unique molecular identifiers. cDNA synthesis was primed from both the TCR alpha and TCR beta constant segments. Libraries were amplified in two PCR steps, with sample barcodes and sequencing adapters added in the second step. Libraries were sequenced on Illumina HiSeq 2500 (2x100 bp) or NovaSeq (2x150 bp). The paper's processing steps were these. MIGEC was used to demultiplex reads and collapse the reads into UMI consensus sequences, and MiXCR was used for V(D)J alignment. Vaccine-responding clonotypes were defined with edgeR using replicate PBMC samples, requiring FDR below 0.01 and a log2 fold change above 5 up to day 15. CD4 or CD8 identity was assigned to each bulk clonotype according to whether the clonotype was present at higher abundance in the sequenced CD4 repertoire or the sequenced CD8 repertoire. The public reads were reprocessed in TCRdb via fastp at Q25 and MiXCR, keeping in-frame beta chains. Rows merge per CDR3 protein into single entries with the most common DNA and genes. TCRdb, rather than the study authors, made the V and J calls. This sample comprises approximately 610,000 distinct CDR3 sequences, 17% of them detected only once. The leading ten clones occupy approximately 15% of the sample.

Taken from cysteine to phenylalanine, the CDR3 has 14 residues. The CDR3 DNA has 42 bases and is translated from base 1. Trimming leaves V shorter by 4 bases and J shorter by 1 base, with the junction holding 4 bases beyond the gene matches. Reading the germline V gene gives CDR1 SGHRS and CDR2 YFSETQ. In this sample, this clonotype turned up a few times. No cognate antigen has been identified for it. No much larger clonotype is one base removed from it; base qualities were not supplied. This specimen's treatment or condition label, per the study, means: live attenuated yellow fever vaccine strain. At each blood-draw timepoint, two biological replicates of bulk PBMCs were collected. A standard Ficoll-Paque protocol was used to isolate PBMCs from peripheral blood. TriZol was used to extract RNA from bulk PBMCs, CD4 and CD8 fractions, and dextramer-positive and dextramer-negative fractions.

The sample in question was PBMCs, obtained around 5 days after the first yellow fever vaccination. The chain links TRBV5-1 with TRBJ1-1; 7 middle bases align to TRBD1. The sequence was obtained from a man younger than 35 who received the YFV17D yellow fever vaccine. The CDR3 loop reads CASSATGTNTEAFF. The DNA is TGCGCCAGCAGCGCGACAGGGACGAACACTGAAGCTTTCTTT. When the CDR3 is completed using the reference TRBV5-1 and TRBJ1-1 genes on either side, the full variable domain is KAGVTQTPRYLIKTRGQQVTLSCSPISGHRSVSWYQQTPGQGLQFLFEYFSETQRNKGNFPGRFSGRQFSNSRSEMNVSTLELGDSALYLCASSATGTNTEAFFGQGTRLTVV.